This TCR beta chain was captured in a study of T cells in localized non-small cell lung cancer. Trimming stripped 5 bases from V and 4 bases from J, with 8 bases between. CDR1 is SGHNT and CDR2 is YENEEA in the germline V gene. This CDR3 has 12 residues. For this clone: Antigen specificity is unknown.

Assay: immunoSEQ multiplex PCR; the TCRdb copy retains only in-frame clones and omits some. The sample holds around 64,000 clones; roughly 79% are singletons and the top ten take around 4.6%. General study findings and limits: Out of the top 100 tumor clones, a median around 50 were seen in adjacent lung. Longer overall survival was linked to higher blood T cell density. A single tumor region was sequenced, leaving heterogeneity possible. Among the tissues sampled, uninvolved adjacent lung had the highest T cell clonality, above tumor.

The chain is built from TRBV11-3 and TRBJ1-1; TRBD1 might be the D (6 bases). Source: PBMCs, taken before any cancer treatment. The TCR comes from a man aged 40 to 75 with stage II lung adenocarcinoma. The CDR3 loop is CASSDRTTEAFF. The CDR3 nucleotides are TGTGCCAGCAGCGACAGGACCACTGAAGCTTTCTTT.